This TCR beta chain was retrieved from a study of T cell responses to AZD1222 COVID-19 vaccine. Study-wide results and caveats: The study found vaccine-associated CD4 TCRs spanning spike, dominant at 160-218 and 743-854. Repertoires were sampled only after the peak T cell response. Donors skewed white British and female; clonal diversity was possibly underestimated.

The CDR3 is made up of 14 amino acids. With V trimmed by 6 bases and J by 5 bases, 9 bases remained unmatched. Looked up from germline, CDR1 is SGHRS and CDR2 is YFSETQ. About this clone: The antigen is not known.

Profiling relied on immunoSEQ multiplex PCR, and the TCRdb table lists in-frame clones only, not all of them. The sample includes approximately 92,000 clones, 91% of them seen just once. The V call is TRBV5-1, the J call TRBJ1-2, with TRBD1 matching 8 bases. This sample comprised peripheral blood, obtained on day 0 of AZD1222 vaccination. The TCR was taken from an adult in good health. The CDR3 here is CASTLGQGLYGYTF. CDR3 sequence (DNA): TGCGCCAGCACCCTCGGACAGGGCCTTTATGGCTACACCTTC. The whole variable domain, remainder taken from reference TRBV5-1 and TRBJ1-2, is KAGVTQTPRYLIKTRGQQVTLSCSPISGHRSVSWYQQTPGQGLQFLFEYFSETQRNKGNFPGRFSGRQFSNSRSEMNVSTLELGDSALYLCASTLGQGLYGYTFGSGTRLTVV.